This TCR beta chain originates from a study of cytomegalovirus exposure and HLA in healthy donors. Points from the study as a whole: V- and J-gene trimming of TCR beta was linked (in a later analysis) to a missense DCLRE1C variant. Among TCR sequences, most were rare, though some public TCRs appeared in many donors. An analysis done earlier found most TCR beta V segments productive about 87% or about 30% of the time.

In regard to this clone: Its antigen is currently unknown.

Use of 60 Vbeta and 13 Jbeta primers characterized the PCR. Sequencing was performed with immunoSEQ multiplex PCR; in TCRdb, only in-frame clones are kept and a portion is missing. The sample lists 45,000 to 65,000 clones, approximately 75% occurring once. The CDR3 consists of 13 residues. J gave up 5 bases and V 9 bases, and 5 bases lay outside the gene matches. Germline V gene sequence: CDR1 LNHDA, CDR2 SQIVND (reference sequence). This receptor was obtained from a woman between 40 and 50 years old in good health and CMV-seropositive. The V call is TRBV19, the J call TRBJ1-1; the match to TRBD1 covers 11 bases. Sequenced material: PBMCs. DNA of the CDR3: TGTGCCAGCGGACAGGGGGCCGATACTGAAGCTTTCTTT. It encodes CASGQGADTEAFF.